The TCR beta chain described here comes from a study of blood T cell repertoires in COVID-19. Adults between about 18 and 89 years of age took part from 24 US areas. Participants were placed into cohorts based on the clinical history they reported. What the recovered Cohort 3 donors had was two negative PCRs, clearance, or symptom resolution. The CDR3 has 15 residues. Germline-derived CDR1 and CDR2 are MNHEY and SVGAGI. V lost 0 bases, J lost 1 base, and 9 bases lay in between. As originally analysed: The assay estimated nucleated cells by amplifying reference gene primers. Generated by immunoSEQ multiplex PCR, the TCRdb table keeps only in-frame clones and is missing some. V and J calls and clone size are copied from that table; D and trimming were computed from the DNA. The sample includes approximately 200,000 clones, approximately 83% of them seen just once.

The chain couples TRBV6-5 to TRBJ1-1; D gene ambiguous. This TCR was sampled from a man aged 40-50 years who had recovered from COVID-19. The sequencing input was PBMCs or T cells enriched from blood (not recorded which). This chain's CDR3 is CASSYSNAGNTEAFF. CDR3 bases: TGTGCCAGCAGTTACTCTAATGCGGGGAACACTGAAGCTTTCTTT.